A selection of T cell receptor beta chains follows, all from one sample in a study of blood T cell repertoires in COVID-19. Profiling relied on immunoSEQ multiplex PCR, and the TCRdb table lists in-frame clones only, not all of them. This sample has about 390,000 clones, with about 89% found just once. The material sequenced was peripheral blood. The source is a woman aged 55-69 years with COVID-19, enrolled during active disease. Each CDR3 is given without its conserved first and last residue. Fields, in order: V gene, CDR3 protein.

TRBV11-1,ASSTGLAGGTGELF
TRBV7-8,ASSFVGSGVDEQF
TRBV5-1,ASSLGHAVGREQY
TRBV5-5,ASSFHNEKLF
TRBV9,ASSGGRESVYYGYT
TRBV27,ASSPRQGANTEAF
TRBV5-1,ASSQQGPGANVLT
TRBV2,ASSGGVGETQY
TRBV29-1,SAGGQGYGEQF
TRBV6-5,ASSLRGGNTEAF
TRBV30,AWSPRQGSPQDTEAF
TRBV7-9,ASSLAGGEDTQY
TRBV19,ASSIAGGATDTQY
TRBV5-1,ASSLPDRDSENIQY
TRBV19,ASSRRNQPQH
TRBV2,ATTTQGTEAF
TRBV6-5,ASALRGPQETQY
TRBV25-1,ASSAPGQGGNEQF
TRBV7-6,ASSYNRDSQPQH
TRBV9,ASSATGRSTDTQY
TRBV30,AWSVGDEKLF
TRBV9,ASSPAGTAVLDTQY
TRBV6-4,ASRKNRGDGYT
TRBV2,ASMRDRLGETQY
TRBV5-6,ASSFTGYRELF
TRBV5-1,ASSGLTGTGGTEAF
TRBV28,ASSLQRSRAF
TRBV14,ASSPEVGEANGYT
TRBV19,ASSMVNTGNNEQF
TRBV7-2,ASGRGHYEQY
TRBV2,AGRKGHEQY
TRBV30,AQDKQNTGELF
TRBV28,ASSLGGGADTQY
TRBV5-1,ASSTGEPIRELF
TRBV30,AWSVLYLRDSYNSPLH
TRBV10-3,AISGEGGNQPQH
TRBV5-1,ASSLGQGIDNQPQH
TRBV25-1,ASSKSGGDTEAF
TRBV7-9,ASSLVGREGYEQY
TRBV10-3,AISEGLASTDTQY
TRBV2,ASRERASTDTQY
TRBV21-1,ASSKGGTSGVDYEQY
TRBV28,ASSSSVDGYT
TRBV4-1,ASSQEAGDEQY
TRBV7-2,ASSNLGGGNTIY
TRBV28,ASSDRGWTIY
TRBV5-6,ASRWTGTGYGYT
TRBV4-1,ASSQVGTGFANYGYT